The text below deals with one T cell receptor beta chain. Its antigen is currently unknown. Sample time point: healthy volunteer bleed at 2 weeks. Whole blood, unfractionated, served as the material for total RNA extraction. TCRdb itself ran the RACE reads through MiXCR, one entry per CDR3 protein. Of approximately 45,000 distinct CDR3 sequences listed, 3.5% to 4.5% are singletons. These data are taken from a study of human T cells and chemical hapten exposure. General study results and limits: TCRs at a frequency above 1 in 1000 stayed unchanged with DPC sensitization.

The V segment lost 1 base and the J segment 2 bases; nucleotides outside the gene matches: 4. CDR1 SGHTA and CDR2 FQGTGA come from the germline V gene. This CDR3 region has 15 residues. The source is a female donor in good health. Some clones in this sample may be carry-over from other donors' samples. The gene calls are TRBV7-3 and TRBJ2-7, with TRBD1 identical over 8 bases. The specimen sequenced was whole blood. CDR3 sequence reads: CASSLSGTGPYEQYF. The CDR3 region has the DNA TGTGCCAGCAGCTTAAGCGGGACAGGCCCCTACGAGCAGTACTTC.